This TCR beta chain is drawn from a study of cytomegalovirus exposure and HLA in healthy donors. It was with 60 Vbeta and 13 Jbeta primers that the PCR ran. TCRdb keeps only in-frame clones here, not all; method: immunoSEQ multiplex PCR. The sample contains about 190,000 clones, over 60% of which appear only once. This CDR3 is 18 amino acids long. The source material was PBMCs. This receptor was identified in a man aged 30 to 39 in good health and CMV-seropositive. The chain is built from TRBV21-1 and TRBJ2-3; TRBD2, the table's D call, lacks a check against the DNA. TRBV21-1 is given as a pseudogene. The CDR3 bases are TGTGCCAGCAGCCTTCCAAATCGACTAGCGGGGGGTCCAGATACGCAGTATTTT. Encoded protein: CASSLPNRLAGGPDTQYF.